The 8 T cell receptor beta chains given below trace back to one sample, sequenced in a study of metastatic and nonmetastatic thyroid tumors. TCRdb reanalyzed the PCR reads with MiXCR. Of around 15,000 clones listed, less than 4% are singletons. Every patient was untreated before thyroid surgery. Sample: tumor tissue. The receptor set was obtained from a female donor with papillary thyroid cancer or a benign thyroid nodule (not recorded which). Some clones in this sample may be carry-over from other donors' samples.

The V call is TRBV6-1, the J call TRBJ2-2; the D gene is possibly TRBD1 (8 bases). Germline V gene lookup returns CDR1 MNHNS and CDR2 SASEGT. V dropped 7 bases and J dropped 14 bases, with 26 bases sitting between them. This CDR3 region has 15 residues. The CDR3 DNA reads TGTGCCAGCATCCAACAACAGGGGGGGCGGGGAGAACTGTTTTTT. Encoded protein: CASIQQQGGRGELFF.

The chain recombines TRBV6-2 or TRBV6-3 with TRBJ2-3; TRBD2 matches 14 bases. Trimming took 5 bases from V and 3 from J; bases not matched to a gene: 13. The germline gives CDR1 MNHEY, CDR2 SVGEGT. This CDR3 contains 19 residues. This CDR3 reads CASSHYPGLAGAGTDTQYF. The CDR3, as DNA: TGTGCCAGCAGTCACTACCCGGGACTAGCGGGAGCTGGGACAGATACGCAGTATTTT.

This chain links TRBV29-1 with TRBJ2-7; D possibly matches TRBD1 or TRBD2 (7 bases each). The germline V gene encodes CDR1 SQVTM and CDR2 ANQGSEA. This CDR3 spans 13 amino acids. The V gene lost 4 bases and the J gene lost 4 bases, with 14 bases spanning the gap. The CDR3 region is CSVGQGGPYEQYF. The CDR3 coding sequence is TGCAGCGTTGGGCAGGGGGGGCCTTACGAGCAGTACTTC.

The sample holds a few counts of this clone. The junction and the germline gene differ at one end; a read error may be behind it. This chain uses TRBV12-3 or TRBV12-4 with TRBJ2-2; 8 bases match TRBD2. This CDR3 contains 17 residues. For the CDR3, the DNA is TGTGCCAGTAGTTCTGCGGGCCGGGAGGGCCTCTCCGGGGAGCTGTTTTTT. This gives the protein CASSSAGREGLSGELFF.

This clone was detected only a few times. This sequence joins TRBV12-3 or TRBV12-4 and TRBJ1-1; possible D gene TRBD1, 5 bases. Trimming took 3 bases from V and 3 from J, leaving 14 bases between them. The CDR3 covers 15 residues. The CDR3 loop reads CASSFDGHLYTEAFF. The CDR3 coding sequence is TGTGCCAGCAGTTTCGACGGACACCTCTACACTGAAGCTTTCTTT.

This clone was recorded at least ten times. The CDR3 bases are TGTGCCAGCAGTTACTCGACAGGGGGCGCGGAGACCCAGTACTTC. It translates to CASSYSTGGAETQYF. This chain uses TRBV6-6 with TRBJ2-5; TRBD1 matches at 10 bases. V was pared by 0 bases and J by 5 bases, with 3 bases of the junction left unmatched. The germline V gene encodes CDR1 MNHNY and CDR2 SVGAGI (reference sequence). This CDR3 spans 15 amino acids.

This clone came up a few times. The chain recombines TRBV11-3 with TRBJ2-1; the D is unclear. Germline CDR1 reads SGHNT; CDR2 reads YENEEA. Trimming cost V 5 bases and J 6 bases, with 14 bases left between them. This CDR3 comprises 14 residues. Written as DNA, the CDR3 is TGTGCCAGCAGCCCACCGGACCGCGGCAATGAGCAGTTCTTC. Translation gives CASSPPDRGNEQFF. The whole variable domain, filled in from reference TRBV11-3 and TRBJ2-1, reads EAGVVQSPRYKIIEKKQPVAFWCNPISGHNTLYWYLQNLGQGPELLIRYENEEAVDDSQLPKDRFSAERLKGVDSTLKIQPAELGDSAVYLCASSPPDRGNEQFFGPGTRLTVL.

On this clone itself: A much larger clonotype is one base distant, so this may be a read error. The conserved closing phenylalanine or tryptophan is absent in this CDR3, likely reflecting a read error. The limits of the CDR3 on the DNA are not certain, so only TCRdb's listed CDR3 is given. The V call is TRBV19, the J call TRBJ2-5; the D segment call TRBD1 is taken from the table without a DNA check. Germline CDR1 LNHDA, CDR2 SQIVND (reference sequence). With termini counted, the CDR3 has 9 amino acids. The chain's CDR3 is CASSLQGGP.